The rows below give T cell receptor beta chains drawn from one sample of a study of memory CD4+ T cells and cytomegalovirus serostatus. Method: immunoSEQ multiplex PCR; TCRdb's copy keeps in-frame clones and lacks some. This sample has 55,000 to 65,000 clones, with about 81% found just once. Material for sequencing was memory CD4+ T cells from blood. The receptor set was obtained from an adult in good health and CMV-seronegative. Both conserved end residues are part of each CDR3. The order of the fields is V gene, J gene, CDR3 protein.

TRBV7-8,TRBJ1-1,CASSLSTQGFTEAFF
TRBV6-5,TRBJ1-1,CASSQDGDEAFF
TRBV14,TRBJ2-7,CASSQGMGISYEQYF
TRBV7-3,TRBJ2-7,CASSLNNGAYEQYF
TRBV2,TRBJ2-7,CASGGVFSYEQYF
TRBV28,TRBJ2-7,CASSSSRSEQYF
TRBV18,TRBJ1-2,CASSTTGTGANYGYTF
TRBV5-4,TRBJ1-1,CASSPGTPSLNTEAFF
TRBV30,TRBJ2-3,CAWSRGVTDTQYF
TRBV18,TRBJ1-3,CASSPHQPGSSGNTIYF
TRBV28,TRBJ2-1,CASSRPQGNEQFF
TRBV5-1,TRBJ2-1,CASSPAEVAGYNEQFF
TRBV9,TRBJ1-2,CASSLSNYGYTF
TRBV7-9,TRBJ1-5,CASSLGGLDQPQHF
TRBV12-5,TRBJ2-5,CASGLVRGETQYF
TRBV4-2,TRBJ2-7,CASSPQPTGRGDEQYF
TRBV12-2,TRBJ2-7,CASRSHLLAPHSYEQYF
TRBV18,TRBJ2-7,CASSPDRDQQYF
TRBV5-5,TRBJ1-4,CASSLENRLNEKLFF
TRBV11-3,TRBJ1-1,CASSLTKNTEAFF
TRBV28,TRBJ1-1,CASSLGGVNTEAFF
TRBV28,TRBJ2-5,CASKTGGEETQYF